Below are 27 T cell receptor beta chains sequenced from a single sample in a study of blood T cells in healthy people across ages (dated by TCRdb to the mid-2010s). Library generation was performed with 5' RACE. The sequencer listed for this sample is Illumina HiSeq 2500. A second 7 to 11 cycle PCR used a sample-barcoded 5' primer and a J-beta primer mix. TCRdb itself trimmed the public reads at Q25 with fastp, ran MiXCR and retained productive beta chains. Every distinct CDR3 protein forms one entry, paired with its most common genes and DNA. This sample is represented by about 640,000 distinct CDR3 sequences; 58% of them were singletons. The ten largest clones take up over 30% of the sample. The sample taken for sequencing was blood. The source is a man in his 60s in good health.

The V call is TRBV3-1, the J call TRBJ1-3; 8 nucleotides line up with TRBD1. The V and J ends lost 0 bases and 0 bases, in that order; junction bases with no gene match: 10. This CDR3 region has 19 residues. The germline V gene has CDR1 LGHDT and CDR2 YNNKEL (reference sequence). DNA for the CDR3: TGTGCCAGCAGCCAAGACAGGGGGCGCCGAATGAACTCTGGAAACACCATATATTTT. Its translation is CASSQDRGRRMNSGNTIYF.

As regards this clonotype: This sequence may be a read error, since a much larger clone differs from it by one base. This sequence joins TRBV7-2 and TRBJ2-2; unclear D gene. Germline CDR1 is SGHTA and CDR2 is FQGNSA. The V and J ends lost 4 bases and 7 bases respectively, with 4 bases between them. This CDR3 contains 11 residues. CDR3 DNA: TGTGCCAGCAGCTGGATCGGGGAGCTGTTTTTT. Its protein product is CASSWIGELFF.

V is TRBV20-1 and J is TRBJ2-3, with a possible D match to TRBD2 (7 bases). Trimming pared 3 bases from V and 2 bases from J, leaving 15 bases between. In germline, CDR1 is DFQATT, CDR2 SNEGSKA (reference sequence). This CDR3 spans 15 amino acids. The CDR3: CSARSIRGATDTQYF. CDR3 nucleotide sequence: TGCAGTGCTAGGTCAATCCGGGGGGCCACAGATACGCAGTATTTT.

The chain links TRBV4-1 to TRBJ2-7, with 9 bases fitting TRBD2. The germline CDR1 and CDR2 sequences are MGHRA and YSYEKL. This CDR3 is 16 amino acids long. V lost 5 bases to trimming and J lost 2 bases; unmatched junction nucleotides: 10. The CDR3 coding sequence is TGCGCCAGCAGCTCACGCTCTAGCGGGGAGACCTACGAGCAGTACTTC. It specifies CASSSRSSGETYEQYF.

V usage is TRBV10-3 and J usage is TRBJ1-6, with D maybe TRBD1 (6 bases). The CDR3 contains 13 residues. Germline-derived CDR1 and CDR2 are ENHRY and SYGVKD. Between the trimmed V and J ends, which lost 6 bases and 10 bases, there was a span of 13 bases. CDR3 residues: CAIRDSVRSPLHF. CDR3 nucleotides: TGTGCCATCAGGGACAGTGTAAGGTCACCCCTCCACTTT.

V usage is TRBV5-1 and J usage is TRBJ2-6; D remains ambiguous. The CDR3 consists of 17 residues. The V gene lost 0 bases and the J gene lost 0 bases, with 10 bases spanning the gap. Germline loops: CDR1 SGHRS, CDR2 YFSETQ. CDR3 in DNA: TGCGCCAGCAGCTTGGGGGATCACGGCTCTGGGGCCAACGTCCTGACTTTC. Amino acids: CASSLGDHGSGANVLTF.

The chain recombines TRBV6-5 with TRBJ2-2, with D unclear. Germline V CDR1 and CDR2: MNHEY, SVGAGI. The CDR3 sequence is 13 residues long. V was shortened by 5 bases and J by 3 bases, with 7 bases between the two germline ends. DNA of the CDR3: TGTGCCAGCAGTCCTGGAGACACCGGGGAGCTGTTTTTT. This translates into CASSPGDTGELFF.

The chain couples TRBV10-3 to TRBJ1-2; D unresolved. Germline V CDR1 and CDR2: ENHRY, SYGVKD. Trimming took off 2 bases at V and 2 bases at J, with 6 bases between the two ends. CDR3 size: 13 residues. The CDR3 here is CAISEEGNYGYTF. CDR3 coding DNA: TGTGCCATCAGTGAGGAAGGAAACTATGGCTACACCTTC.

This chain uses TRBV5-1 with TRBJ1-6; a possible D gene is TRBD1 (5 bases). Trimming shortened V by 0 bases and J by 4 bases, and 8 bases separated the two germline ends. Germline V gene lookup returns CDR1 SGHRS and CDR2 YFSETQ. This CDR3 is built from 15 residues. Written as DNA, the CDR3 is TGCGCCAGCAGCTTGGGGGGGAGATATAATTCACCCCTCCACTTT. Amino acids: CASSLGGRYNSPLHF. The variable domain in full, completed from reference TRBV5-1 and TRBJ1-6, reads KAGVTQTPRYLIKTRGQQVTLSCSPISGHRSVSWYQQTPGQGLQFLFEYFSETQRNKGNFPGRFSGRQFSNSRSEMNVSTLELGDSALYLCASSLGGRYNSPLHFGNGTRLTVT.

Of note for this clonotype: At one of its ends the junction is not consistent with the germline gene, which may arise from a read error. The genes are TRBV6-5 and TRBJ1-2; D is possibly TRBD1 (5 bases). From germline, CDR1 is MNHEY and CDR2 SVGAGI. The CDR3 covers 15 residues. The CDR3 reads CASSYSPGSNDGYTF. In DNA form, the CDR3 reads TGTGCCAGCAGTTACTCTCCAGGGAGTAACGATGGCTACACCTTC.

The V call is TRBV20-1, the J call TRBJ1-5; D ambiguous. Germline loops: CDR1 DFQATT, CDR2 SNEGSKA (reference sequence). Between the trimmed V and J ends, which lost 3 bases and 1 base, there was a span of 7 bases. The CDR3 runs 13 residues. The CDR3 is CSARVLSNQPQHF. The CDR3 bases are TGCAGTGCTAGGGTGTTGAGCAATCAGCCCCAGCATTTT.

The chain couples TRBV6-5 to TRBJ1-6, with D hard to call. The germline V and J ends were trimmed by 6 bases and 10 bases, with 13 bases remaining between them. CDR3 length: 13 residues. CDR1 and CDR2 (germline): MNHEY, SVGAGI. As DNA, the CDR3 is TGTGCCAGCAGAGCGATGGGAATCTCACCCCTCCACTTT. This encodes CASRAMGISPLHF.

The V and J genes are TRBV15 and TRBJ2-3, with a weak D call TRBD2 (5 bases). Trimming removed 5 bases at V and 3 bases at J, with 21 bases between. This CDR3 has 17 residues. The germline CDR1 and CDR2 sequences are LNHNV and YYDKDF (reference sequence). DNA for the CDR3: TGTGCCACCAGCCGTCCTCCAGTCTATGACTATACAGATACGCAGTATTTT. It codes for CATSRPPVYDYTDTQYF.

This clonotype showed up just a few times. The J gene is TRBJ2-3, the V gene TRBV5-1; D gene unclear. Germline V gene data show CDR1 as SGHRS and CDR2 as YFSETQ. The germline V and J ends were trimmed by 0 bases and 2 bases, with 10 bases remaining between them. The CDR3 runs to 15 residues. CDR3 loop: CASSLETTTTDTQYF. The CDR3 DNA follows: TGCGCCAGCAGCTTGGAGACCACAACCACAGATACGCAGTATTTT.

J is TRBJ1-1 and V is TRBV20-1; 7 nucleotides match TRBD1. The germline V gene encodes CDR1 DFQATT and CDR2 SNEGSKA (reference sequence). The CDR3 sequence is 13 residues long. V shed 1 base and J 3 bases; nucleotides not matched to a gene: 2. The CDR3 DNA is TGCAGTGCTAGAGGAACAGGGGACACTGAAGCTTTCTTT. This translates into CSARGTGDTEAFF.

The V gene is TRBV28, the J gene TRBJ2-1, with D possibly being TRBD2 (5 bases). The germline CDR1 and CDR2 sequences are MDHEN and SYDVKM. Trimming shortened V by 5 bases and J by 5 bases, and 16 bases separated the two germline ends. This CDR3 contains 15 residues. In nucleotides, the CDR3 is TGTGCCAGCAGTCCTAGAGGGCAGGTACACAATGAGCAGTTCTTC. It encodes CASSPRGQVHNEQFF.

The rearrangement joins TRBV2 to TRBJ1-1; D unresolved. The CDR3 sequence is 13 residues long. Looked up from germline, CDR1 is SNHLY and CDR2 is FYNNEI. The V and J ends lost 6 bases and 5 bases respectively, with 13 bases between them. CDR3 in amino acids: CASRSNPGTEAFF. CDR3 in DNA: TGTGCCAGCAGGTCAAACCCGGGTACTGAAGCTTTCTTT.

The V gene is TRBV7-9, the J gene TRBJ2-3; D is perhaps TRBD2 (6 bases). The CDR3 is 16 residues long. The V and J ends lost 1 base and 3 bases respectively, with 14 bases between them. Germline V lookup: CDR1 SEHNR, CDR2 FQNEAQ (reference sequence). In DNA form, the CDR3 reads TGTGCCAGCAGCTTAGGAGGAGGCGGGGCGACAGATACGCAGTATTTT. Its translation: CASSLGGGGATDTQYF.

V gene TRBV18 combines with J gene TRBJ2-3; D ambiguous. With 3 bases removed from V and 0 bases from J, the gap between germline ends came to 16 bases. The CDR3 has 17 amino acids. Germline V CDR1 and CDR2: KGHSH, LQKENI. The CDR3 DNA is TGTGCCAGCTCACCTTGGGCAGCAAGTTTTAGCACAGATACGCAGTATTTT. Translated, it gives CASSPWAASFSTDTQYF.

V is TRBV25-1 and J is TRBJ2-5; 7 bases match TRBD1. The ends lost 3 bases at V and 2 bases at J; junction bases unmatched: 3. Looked up from germline, CDR1 is MGHDK and CDR2 is SYGVNS. The CDR3 has 14 residues. The CDR3 DNA reads TGTGCCAGCAGTGACTGGACAGGTCAAGAGACCCAGTACTTC. This gives the protein CASSDWTGQETQYF.

This chain joins TRBV5-1 and TRBJ2-1, with TRBD2 matching over 8 bases. The CDR3 totals 14 residues. Per germline, CDR1 SGHRS and CDR2 YFSETQ. V shed 4 bases, J shed 7 bases, and the junction held 7 bases outside the gene matches. CDR3 in amino acids: CASSTSGTRNEQFF. Written as DNA, the CDR3 is TGCGCCAGCAGCACCTCCGGGACTAGAAATGAGCAGTTCTTC.

This clonotype was recorded at least ten times. V usage is TRBV27 and J usage is TRBJ2-3; the match to TRBD2 covers 9 bases. CDR3 length: 13 residues. V shed 5 bases and J 8 bases; nucleotides not matched to a gene: 5. The V gene's germline CDR1 is MNHEY and CDR2 SMNVEV (reference sequence). The CDR3 sequence is CASSNPLAGTQYF. In DNA form, the CDR3 reads TGTGCCAGCAGTAACCCACTAGCGGGTACGCAGTATTTT.

The genes are TRBV27 and TRBJ2-4; 10 bases match TRBD1. The CDR3 has 13 residues. V trimming: 6 bases; J trimming: 10 bases; junction bases outside the gene matches: 6. Germline CDR1 and CDR2: MNHEY and SMNVEV (reference sequence). In DNA, the CDR3 is TGTGCCAGCAGGGGGACAGGGGTACCAATTCAGTACTTC. Amino acid sequence: CASRGTGVPIQYF.

This clonotype appeared a few times. The V and J genes are TRBV21-1 and TRBJ2-5. TRBV21-1 is given as a pseudogene. The CDR3 runs to 13 residues. CDR3 residues: CASSKEVVVTQYF. CDR3 nucleotides: TGTGCCAGCAGCAAAGAAGTAGTGGTGACCCAGTACTTC.

This clonotype has a handful of counts. CDR3 in amino acids: CASSLLQFYGYTF. DNA for the CDR3: TGTGCCAGCAGTCTACTCCAGTTCTATGGCTACACCTTC. The V call is TRBV6-5, the J call TRBJ1-2; no definite D call. Deletions cut 5 bases from V and 4 bases from J, with 11 bases between. This CDR3 region has 13 residues. CDR1 is MNHEY and CDR2 is SVGAGI in the germline V gene.

The rearrangement uses TRBV27 and TRBJ2-5; TRBD1 is a possible D gene (6 bases). The J call is doubtful: the DNA matches TRBJ2-7 better. The CDR3 length is 13 residues. CDR1 is MNHEY, CDR2 SMNVEV, per germline (reference sequence). The DNA of the CDR3 is TGTGCCAGCAGTGGTGGAAACAGGGCCGAGCAGTACTTC. Protein sequence: CASSGGNRAEQYF.

This clonotype was counted only a few times. The chain joins TRBV5-1 to TRBJ2-1; 7 bases match TRBD1. CDR1 and CDR2 from the germline V gene are SGHRS and YFSETQ. V gave up 3 bases and J gave up 9 bases; unmatched junction bases: 9. The CDR3 spans 14 residues. The CDR3 sequence: CASSSQTGSSEQFF. DNA for the CDR3: TGCGCCAGCAGCTCCCAGACAGGGTCCAGTGAGCAGTTCTTC.